The present T cell receptor beta chain was sequenced within a study of T-cell reconstitution after alpha-beta-depleted transplantation in children (dated by TCRdb to 2016 to 2017). Turning to the overall study: The study quantitatively tracked T-cell immune reconstitution after TCRalphabeta/CD19-depleted allogeneic hematopoietic cell transplantation in children using TCR repertoire profiling. Overall study results and their limits: About two months after transplant, the apparently early recovery of alphabetaT-cell counts reportedly depended on just several hundred clones that had expanded rapidly and came from non-depleted graft cells. Over the following months the frequencies of hyperexpanded clones went down, and after one year T-cell counts and TCRbeta diversity were mostly credited to newly produced T cells. In some patients, high TCRbeta diversity at day 60 was attributed to recipient T cells and intrathymic progenitors that had survived conditioning.

Receptor amplification or capture employed PCR. The run used an Illumina HiSeq 2500. To normalize quantification of the TCRbeta repertoire, the TCR libraries were built with molecular barcoding that relied on unique molecular identifiers. TCRdb reprocessed the public reads (quality trimming at Q25 with fastp, clone calling with MiXCR) and kept in-frame beta chains. Each CDR3 protein appears once, grouped with its most common genes and DNA. The sample table records 200,000 to 300,000 distinct CDR3 sequences; over 20% of these occur just once. The ten largest make up about 2.8% of the sample. This specimen's treatment or condition label, per the study, means: allogeneic hematopoietic cell transplantation with graft depleted of TCRalphabeta T cells and CD19 B cells. TCRalphabeta/CD19-depleted allogeneic hematopoietic cell grafts were given to the transplant recipients, all of whom were children. With regard to this clonotype: Its antigen is unknown. Base qualities are not recorded, but no much larger clone differs from it by a single base.

Sequences were derived from PBMCs, sampled before TCRalphabeta/CD19-depleted stem cell transplant. The TCR was taken from a girl under 10 years old with Fanconi anemia, due to receive a stem cell transplant.

Read as DNA, the sequence is TGCAGCGGCGACTTGGGGAACACCGGGGAGCTGTTTTTT. Translated, this is CSGDLGNTGELFF. The sequence joins TRBV29-1 to TRBJ2-2; no D gene can be assigned with confidence. Trimming at the junction amounts to 7 bases on V and 1 base on J, and the germline ends lie 10 bases apart. The germline V gene sets CDR1 to SQVTM and CDR2 to ANQGSEA. From its cysteine to its phenylalanine, the CDR3 spans 13 amino acids. The sequence is cut down to CDR3 DNA, 39 bases in frame from base 1.